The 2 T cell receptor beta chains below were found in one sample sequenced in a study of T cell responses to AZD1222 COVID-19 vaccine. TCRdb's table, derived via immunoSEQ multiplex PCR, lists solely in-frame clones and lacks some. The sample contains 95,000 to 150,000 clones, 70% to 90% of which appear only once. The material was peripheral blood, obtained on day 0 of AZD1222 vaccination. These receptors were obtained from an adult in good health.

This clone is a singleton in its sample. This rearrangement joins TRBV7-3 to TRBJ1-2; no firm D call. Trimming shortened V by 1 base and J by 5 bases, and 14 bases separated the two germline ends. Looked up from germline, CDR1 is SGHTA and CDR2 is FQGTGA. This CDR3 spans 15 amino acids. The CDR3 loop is CASSLKEGGFYGYTF. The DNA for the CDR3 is TGTGCCAGCAGCTTAAAGGAGGGCGGATTTTATGGCTACACCTTC.

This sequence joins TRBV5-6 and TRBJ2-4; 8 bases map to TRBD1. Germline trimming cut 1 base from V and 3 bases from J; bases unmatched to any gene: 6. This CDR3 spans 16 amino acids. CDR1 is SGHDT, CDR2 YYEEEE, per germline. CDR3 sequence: CASSLTGQGVKNIQYF. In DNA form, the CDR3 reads TGTGCCAGCAGCTTGACCGGACAGGGAGTCAAAAACATTCAGTACTTC.